This TCR beta chain came from a study of regulatory T cells in long-lasting Graves disease. Notes on the study in general: Persistent disease was characterized by preferential usage of TRBV28, TRBJ1-2 and TRBJ2-5.

To make TCR beta libraries, researchers used iRepertoire HTBI primers and Arm-PCR of CDR3 regions. TCRdb reprocessed the multiplex PCR reads with MiXCR, giving one entry per CDR3 protein. The sample consists of 500,000 or so distinct CDR3 sequences, 16% of them appearing once. The time point is: newly diagnosed GD, antithyroid drugs for less than 3 months. Following extraction of RNA from PBMCs, that RNA was used to make the TCR library. Germline V gene lookup returns CDR1 SGHTA and CDR2 FQGNSA. The length of the CDR3 is 14 residues. Between the trimmed V and J ends, which lost 4 bases and 4 bases, there was a span of 13 bases. This clonotype has at least ten counts. Its antigen is still unknown. These data are also associated with another study on T cells in Graves' hyperthyroidism and ophthalmopathy. That paper adds: The TCR CDR3 was amplified in a first-round RT-PCR using the HTBI primer set.

Sequenced here: peripheral blood mononuclear cells (PBMCs), sampled at new diagnosis, from a patient treated with antithyroid drugs. This chain joins TRBV7-2 and TRBJ1-2; D gene ambiguous. This TCR was recovered from a man in his forties with Graves disease. The CDR3 sequence: CASSSFVGTYGYTF. In nucleotides, the CDR3 is TGTGCCAGCAGCTCCTTCGTGGGCACCTATGGCTACACCTTC.